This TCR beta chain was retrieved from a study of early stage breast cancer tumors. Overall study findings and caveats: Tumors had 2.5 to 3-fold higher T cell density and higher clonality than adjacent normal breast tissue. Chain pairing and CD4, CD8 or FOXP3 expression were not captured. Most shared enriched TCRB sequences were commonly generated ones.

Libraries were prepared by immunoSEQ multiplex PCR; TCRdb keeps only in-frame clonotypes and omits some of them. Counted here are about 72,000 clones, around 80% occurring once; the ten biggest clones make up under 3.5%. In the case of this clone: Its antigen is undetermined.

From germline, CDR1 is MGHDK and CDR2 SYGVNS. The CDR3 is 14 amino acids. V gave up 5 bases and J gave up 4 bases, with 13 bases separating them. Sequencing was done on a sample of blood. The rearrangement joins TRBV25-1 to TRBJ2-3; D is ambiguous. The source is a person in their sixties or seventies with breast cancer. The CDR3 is CASSRPSGADTQYF. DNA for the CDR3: TGTGCCAGCAGTCGACCCTCAGGCGCAGATACGCAGTATTTT.